The 5 T cell receptor beta chains presented below share a single source sample, sequenced in a study of cytomegalovirus exposure and HLA in healthy donors. Primers included in the PCR were 60 Vbeta and 13 Jbeta primers. Sequencing used immunoSEQ multiplex PCR; TCRdb keeps in-frame clones, though not all of them. Its listing shows roughly 150,000 clones. The sample taken for sequencing was PBMCs. These receptors all stem from a woman between 50 and 59 years old in good health and CMV-seronegative.

The V and J genes are TRBV5-1 and TRBJ2-1; 9 nucleotides agree with TRBD1. In germline, CDR1 is SGHRS, CDR2 YFSETQ. V was clipped by 3 bases and J by 4 bases; unmatched bases: 8. The CDR3 consists of 16 residues. The CDR3 nucleotides are TGCGCCAGCAGCTACGCCGGGACAGGGTCTTACAATGAGCAGTTCTTC. As protein: CASSYAGTGSYNEQFF.

The chain is built from TRBV11-2 and TRBJ2-5; 9 bases map to TRBD1. Germline V lookup: CDR1 SGHAT, CDR2 FQNNGV. Trimming at V came to 5 bases and at J to 5 bases, leaving 6 bases not matched to a gene. This CDR3 has 14 residues. This CDR3 reads CASSRQGGQETQYF. The CDR3 DNA sequence: TGTGCCAGCAGCCGACAGGGGGGCCAGGAGACCCAGTACTTC.

This sequence joins TRBV5-4 and TRBJ2-1, with TRBD2 matching 9 bases. Trimming removed 3 bases from V and 7 bases from J; junction bases left unmatched: 11. This CDR3 has 16 residues. Germline values: CDR1 SGHNT, CDR2 YYREEE (reference sequence). The CDR3 sequence: CASSWASGTPGNEQFF. CDR3 DNA: TGTGCCAGCAGCTGGGCTAGCGGGACCCCCGGGAATGAGCAGTTCTTC.

The chain joins TRBV11-2 to TRBJ1-3; D gene unclear. This CDR3 contains 15 residues. The germline CDR1 and CDR2 sequences are SGHAT and FQNNGV. Trimming pared 2 bases from V and 0 bases from J, leaving 8 bases between. CDR3 amino acids: CASSLSTHSGNTIYF. In DNA, the CDR3 is TGTGCCAGCAGCTTAAGCACGCACTCTGGAAACACCATATATTTT.

J is TRBJ1-1 and V is TRBV28; TRBD1 is a possible D gene (5 bases). Germline V CDR1 and CDR2: MDHEN, SYDVKM. The CDR3 totals 14 residues. V lost 3 bases and J lost 4, with 12 bases in between. CDR3 region: CASSLAGSATEAFF. The DNA of the CDR3 is TGTGCCAGCAGTTTGGCAGGGTCGGCCACTGAAGCTTTCTTT. Looking up the rest from reference TRBV28 and TRBJ1-1 gives the full variable domain: DVKVTQSSRYLVKRTGEKVFLECVQDMDHENMFWYRQDPGLGLRLIYFSYDVKMKEKGDIPEGYSVSREKKERFSLILESASTNQTSMYLCASSLAGSATEAFFGQGTRLTVV.